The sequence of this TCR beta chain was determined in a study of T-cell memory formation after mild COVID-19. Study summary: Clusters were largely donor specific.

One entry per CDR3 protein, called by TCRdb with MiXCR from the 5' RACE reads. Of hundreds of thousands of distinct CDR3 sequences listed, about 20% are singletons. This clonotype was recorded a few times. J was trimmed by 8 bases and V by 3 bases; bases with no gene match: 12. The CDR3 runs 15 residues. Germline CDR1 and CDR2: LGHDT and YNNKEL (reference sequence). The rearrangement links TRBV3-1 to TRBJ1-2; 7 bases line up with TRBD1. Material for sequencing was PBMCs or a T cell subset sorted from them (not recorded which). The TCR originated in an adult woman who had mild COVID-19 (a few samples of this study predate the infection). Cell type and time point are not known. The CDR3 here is CASSQGTAVTRGYTF. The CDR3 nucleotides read TGTGCCAGCAGCCAGGGGACAGCCGTCACACGGGGCTACACCTTC. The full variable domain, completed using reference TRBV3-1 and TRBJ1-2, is DTAVSQTPKYLVTQMGNDKSIKCEQNLGHDTMYWYKQDSKKFLKIMFSYNNKELIINETVPNRFSPKSPDKAHLNLHINSLELGDSAVYFCASSQGTAVTRGYTFGSGTRLTVV.